This TCR beta chain was profiled in a study of blood T cells in healthy people across ages. Using a J-beta primer mix together with a sample-barcoded 5' primer, a second PCR was run for roughly 7 to 11 cycles. Each CDR3 protein is one row after TCRdb ran MiXCR on the 5' RACE reads. This table has about 1,600,000 distinct CDR3 sequences, 42% appearing once. This clonotype was detected a few times. Sequencing was done on a sample of blood. This clonotype was sampled from a woman between 18 and 29 years old in good health.

The CDR3 spells CASSLGEGAPTYEQYF. CDR3 bases: TGTGCCAGCAGCTTAGGGGAGGGGGCGCCCACCTACGAGCAGTACTTC. This rearrangement joins TRBV11-2 to TRBJ2-7, with D perhaps given as TRBD1 or TRBD2 (7 bases each). V shed 1 base and J shed 2 bases, with 15 bases lying between them. From germline, CDR1 is SGHAT and CDR2 FQNNGV. This CDR3 has 16 amino acids.